These 24 T cell receptor beta chains were sequenced from one sample in a study of CD8 T cells in ankylosing spondylitis. TCRdb analysed the 5' RACE reads with MiXCR anew, one entry per CDR3 protein. This table has around 300,000 distinct CDR3 sequences, about 14% appearing once. What was sequenced was blood, either unsorted or a sorted T cell fraction (not recorded which). All receptors derive from a male donor with ankylosing spondylitis or in good health (not recorded which).

The V gene is TRBV2, the J gene TRBJ1-4; 9 bases match TRBD1. The germline gives CDR1 SNHLY, CDR2 FYNNEI. The CDR3 runs to 15 residues. The junction had 6 bases not matched to a gene; V was cut back by 2 bases and J by 8 bases. The CDR3 protein is CASSEWTGAAEKLFF. The CDR3 nucleotides read TGTGCCAGCAGTGAATGGACAGGGGCGGCCGAAAAACTGTTTTTT.

This clonotype was seen many times. This chain uses TRBV11-2 with TRBJ2-5, with D unresolved. Trimming took 2 bases from V and 7 from J, leaving 8 bases between them. The germline gives CDR1 SGHAT, CDR2 FQNNGV. This CDR3 region has 12 residues. The CDR3 DNA reads TGTGCCAGCAGCTTACCCAGTGGGACCCAGTACTTC. Translated: CASSLPSGTQYF. The variable domain in full, with the rest retrieved from reference TRBV11-2 and TRBJ2-5, is EAGVAQSPRYKIIEKRQSVAFWCNPISGHATLYWYQQILGQGPKLLIQFQNNGVVDDSQLPKDRFSAERLKGVDSTLKIQPAKLEDSAVYLCASSLPSGTQYFGPGTRLLVL.

Many counts were recorded for this clonotype. The chain is built from TRBV10-3 and TRBJ2-3; weak D call: TRBD2 (5 bases). Trimming stripped 8 bases from V and 5 bases from J, with 17 bases between. The CDR3 runs 14 residues. Germline CDR1 and CDR2: ENHRY and SYGVKD. CDR3 protein: CAIRQRGSGDTQYF. DNA for the CDR3: TGTGCCATCCGCCAACGAGGGAGTGGAGATACGCAGTATTTT.

The chain has TRBV2 and TRBJ2-1; a weak D match, TRBD2 (6 bases). With 7 bases removed from V and 5 bases from J, the gap between germline ends came to 15 bases. This CDR3 has 14 residues. Per the germline V gene, CDR1 is SNHLY and CDR2 is FYNNEI. The CDR3 sequence is CASIGAGLNNEQFF. In nucleotides, the CDR3 is TGTGCCAGCATTGGCGCGGGATTAAACAATGAGCAGTTCTTC.

In this sample, this clonotype turned up a few times. The chain recombines TRBV20-1 with TRBJ2-3; D tentatively reads TRBD1 or TRBD2 (5 bases each). The V end lost 1 base, the J end lost 1 base, and 15 bases lay between the germline ends. Germline assignment: CDR1 DFQATT and CDR2 SNEGSKA (reference sequence). The CDR3 contains 16 residues. DNA of the CDR3: TGCAGTGCTAGAGGGGGCGGGCAGCCTGGCACAGATACGCAGTATTTT. Its protein product is CSARGGGQPGTDTQYF.

This clonotype has only a few counts. CDR3 sequence (DNA): TGTGCCAGCAGTTACTTGAGGGGCGATCCCTATAATTCACCCCTCCACTTT. This encodes CASSYLRGDPYNSPLHF. This chain links TRBV6-5 with TRBJ1-6; the D gene is possibly TRBD1 (5 bases). The germline V gene encodes CDR1 MNHEY and CDR2 SVGAGI. Trimming cost V 1 base and J 2 bases, with 12 bases left between them. The CDR3 runs to 17 residues.

This chain connects TRBV2 to TRBJ2-7; 7 bases align to TRBD1. The CDR3 loop spans 12 amino acids. Germline CDR1 and CDR2: SNHLY and FYNNEI. Losses at the gene ends were 10 bases for V and 2 bases for J; bases not matched to a gene: 5. The CDR3 coding sequence is TGTGCCACCGGGACAGATACCTACGAGCAGTACTTC. This translates into CATGTDTYEQYF.

The rearrangement links TRBV7-8 to TRBJ2-7; 10 bases are shared with TRBD2. The length of the CDR3 is 15 residues. The germline CDR1 and CDR2 sequences are SGHVS and FQNEAQ. Trimming at V came to 2 bases and at J to 6 bases, leaving 7 bases not matched to a gene. CDR3 nucleotides: TGTGCCAGCAGCTTAAAGCGGGGGGGCCCCCTCGAGCAGTACTTC. It codes for CASSLKRGGPLEQYF.

This clonotype was observed a handful of times. The chain has TRBV2 and TRBJ2-6, with 7 nucleotides matching TRBD1. Germline CDR1 is SNHLY and CDR2 is FYNNEI. CDR3 length: 17 residues. V lost 5 bases, J lost 1 base, and 8 bases stayed unmatched. The CDR3 spells CASSLDRWGSGANVLTF. The CDR3, as DNA: TGTGCCAGCAGTTTGGACAGGTGGGGGTCTGGGGCCAACGTCCTGACTTTC.

With regard to this clonotype: A read error is possible here, since a much larger clone lies one base away. J is TRBJ2-2 and V is TRBV20-1, with 8 bases fitting TRBD2. The CDR3 runs 15 residues. The J segment lost 8 bases and the V segment lost 3 bases, leaving 11 bases of the junction unmatched. The germline V gene has CDR1 DFQATT and CDR2 SNEGSKA (reference sequence). The CDR3 nucleotides read TGCAGTGCTAGTCGCCAGCGGGGGTACGGAGGGGAGCTGTTTTTT. It translates to CSASRQRGYGGELFF.

This sequence joins TRBV20-1 and TRBJ2-5, with TRBD2 identical over 13 bases. The CDR3 extends over 15 amino acids. Germline CDR1 reads DFQATT; CDR2 reads SNEGSKA (reference sequence). Trimming removed 4 bases from V and 2 bases from J; junction bases left unmatched: 4. The CDR3 region has the DNA TGCAGTGCTACCGGGACTAGCGGGGCTCAAGAGACCCAGTACTTC. Encoded protein: CSATGTSGAQETQYF.

V gene TRBV3-1 combines with J gene TRBJ2-2; D unclear. CDR3 length equals 13 residues. Germline CDR1 reads LGHDT; CDR2 reads YNNKEL (reference sequence). The V end lost 4 bases, the J end lost 4 bases, and 7 bases lay between the germline ends. The CDR3 reads CASSLPPTGELFF. DNA of the CDR3: TGTGCCAGCAGCCTACCACCCACCGGGGAGCTGTTTTTT.

This chain joins TRBV20-1 and TRBJ2-3, with no clear D. The germline V gene encodes CDR1 DFQATT and CDR2 SNEGSKA (reference sequence). The CDR3 is made up of 14 amino acids. V was trimmed by 1 base and J by 4 bases, leaving 12 bases between them. The CDR3 nucleotides read TGCAGTGCTAGAGGGGCTAGTGGCGCAGATACGCAGTATTTT. Translation gives CSARGASGADTQYF.

This clonotype was observed a handful of times. The chain couples TRBV5-1 to TRBJ1-1; 12 bases are shared with TRBD1. The CDR3 has 18 residues. Trimming removed 4 bases from V and 4 bases from J; junction bases left unmatched: 14. CDR1 is SGHRS, CDR2 YFSETQ, per germline. As DNA, the CDR3 is TGCGCCAGCAGCCTCCAGCCGGGACAGGGGGCGGGCGGCACTGAAGCTTTCTTT. This sequence encodes CASSLQPGQGAGGTEAFF.

The rearrangement links TRBV2 to TRBJ2-2; 7 bases fit TRBD1. Unmatched junction bases numbered 4, after V lost 7 bases and J lost 5 bases. Germline-derived CDR1 and CDR2 are SNHLY and FYNNEI. This CDR3 region has 13 residues. The CDR3 region is CASIKTGTGELFF. In nucleotides, the CDR3 is TGTGCCAGCATCAAGACAGGGACCGGGGAGCTGTTTTTT.

This rearrangement joins TRBV27 to TRBJ1-2; D call uncertain. Trimming shortened V by 3 bases and J by 3 bases, and 11 bases separated the two germline ends. The CDR3 contains 14 residues. Germline V gene data show CDR1 as MNHEY and CDR2 as SMNVEV (reference sequence). CDR3 in amino acids: CASSFHRPDYGYTF. The CDR3 bases are TGTGCCAGCAGTTTTCACCGCCCGGACTATGGCTACACCTTC.

There are a few counts of this clonotype. The chain combines TRBV7-9 with TRBJ1-4, with 10 bases that match TRBD1. This CDR3 contains 17 residues. Trimming took 5 bases from V and 0 from J; bases not matched to a gene: 6. Germline V lookup: CDR1 SEHNR, CDR2 FQNEAQ (reference sequence). The CDR3 here is CASSRPGTGATNEKLFF. The CDR3 DNA reads as TGTGCCAGCAGCCGTCCCGGGACAGGGGCAACTAATGAAAAACTGTTTTTT. The variable domain in full, completed from reference TRBV7-9 and TRBJ1-4, reads DTGVSQNPRHKITKRGQNVTFRCDPISEHNRLYWYRQTLGQGPEFLTYFQNEAQLEKSRLLSDRFSAERPKGSFSTLEIQRTEQGDSAMYLCASSRPGTGATNEKLFFGSGTQLSVL.

The J gene is TRBJ1-4, the V gene TRBV2; D is undetermined. The germline gives CDR1 SNHLY, CDR2 FYNNEI. The CDR3 spans 11 residues. V was shortened by 5 bases and J by 10 bases, with 8 bases between the two germline ends. CDR3 sequence: CASSPYRKLFF. CDR3 DNA: TGTGCCAGCAGTCCCTACCGAAAACTGTTTTTT. The variable domain in full, completed from reference TRBV2 and TRBJ1-4, reads EPEVTQTPSHQVTQMGQEVILRCVPISNHLYFYWYRQILGQKVEFLVSFYNNEISEKSEIFDDQFSVERPDGSNFTLKIRSTKLEDSAMYFCASSPYRKLFFGSGTQLSVL.

In its sample, this clonotype was seen a few times. V is TRBV11-2 and J is TRBJ2-1; maybe TRBD2 (6 bases). This CDR3 contains 14 residues. Germline lookup yields CDR1 SGHAT and CDR2 FQNNGV. Trimming cost V 5 bases and J 14 bases, with 22 bases left between them. For the CDR3, the DNA is TGTGCCAGCAGCGCTCTGAGGGAGGCCCTTCGTAAGTTCTTC. Protein sequence: CASSALREALRKFF.

CDR3 sequence: CAWSRPREQYF. In DNA form, the CDR3 reads TGTGCCTGGAGTCGGCCTCGCGAGCAGTACTTC. V usage is TRBV30 and J usage is TRBJ2-7; D remains unclear. Germline V lookup: CDR1 GTSNPN, CDR2 SVGIG (reference sequence). Trimming pared 2 bases from V and 6 bases from J, leaving 8 bases between. CDR3 length: 11 residues.

This clonotype was seen more than once but under ten times. The gene calls are TRBV5-1 and TRBJ2-1; 9 bases match TRBD2. Germline V gene data show CDR1 as SGHRS and CDR2 as YFSETQ. This CDR3 has 17 residues. With 0 bases clipped from V and 4 bases from J, the junction kept 8 bases outside the gene matches. CDR3 sequence reads: CASSLGSSGRGYNEQFF. For the CDR3, the DNA is TGCGCCAGCAGCTTGGGAAGTAGCGGGAGAGGTTACAATGAGCAGTTCTTC.

This clonotype was seen a handful of times. This chain connects TRBV6-1 to TRBJ1-5; D is unclear. The CDR3 extends over 14 amino acids. Germline lookup yields CDR1 MNHNS and CDR2 SASEGT. V was pared by 8 bases and J by 0 bases, with 11 bases between. CDR3 DNA sequence: TGTGCCAGCTTGAACAGTAATAGCAATCAGCCCCAGCATTTT. Translated, it gives CASLNSNSNQPQHF.

This CDR3 reads CASSLLSKLNTEAFF. The CDR3 DNA reads as TGTGCCAGCAGTTTATTGTCTAAGCTGAACACTGAAGCTTTCTTT. V gene TRBV27 combines with J gene TRBJ1-1; D not resolved. The germline CDR1 and CDR2 sequences are MNHEY and SMNVEV (reference sequence). The CDR3 is made up of 15 amino acids. V was cut by 1 base and J by 0 bases, with 9 bases left in between.

The DNA of the CDR3 is TGCAGTGCTAGAGTGGCTAGCGGAGCTCTGGATACGCAGTATTTT. Translation gives CSARVASGALDTQYF. The chain recombines TRBV20-1 with TRBJ2-3; 7 bases fit TRBD2. Germline V gives CDR1 DFQATT, CDR2 SNEGSKA (reference sequence). The CDR3 loop spans 15 amino acids. Losses at the gene ends were 1 base for V and 6 bases for J; bases not matched to a gene: 10.